This TCR beta chain is drawn from a study of vaccination and CD4 T cells after COVID-19. Study information: The makeup of the convalescents was six males and four females, two of them Hispanic.

This CDR3 comprises 13 residues. With V trimmed by 4 bases and J by 1 base, 2 bases remained unmatched. CDR1 is SGHDT, CDR2 YYEEEE, per germline. Researchers used the Oncomine TCR Beta short-read assay to sequence DNA from cultured CD4+ T cells. Each CDR3 protein is one row after TCRdb ran MiXCR on the PCR reads. The sample records some 10,000 distinct CDR3 sequences, approximately 25% being singletons. Treatment described: roughly ten-day PBMC culture with coronavirus spike peptide pools or control peptides (ViraFEST assay). A word on this clonotype: The target antigen is unknown.

The rearrangement joins TRBV5-6 to TRBJ2-7, with 7 bases matching TRBD1. This receptor was obtained from a human donor who received a COVID-19 vaccine. This specimen was CD4+ T cells from blood, cultured in vitro, taken before SARS-CoV-2 vaccination. The CDR3 loop reads CASSRDRSYEQYF. CDR3 bases: TGTGCCAGCAGCCGGGACAGATCCTACGAGCAGTACTTC.